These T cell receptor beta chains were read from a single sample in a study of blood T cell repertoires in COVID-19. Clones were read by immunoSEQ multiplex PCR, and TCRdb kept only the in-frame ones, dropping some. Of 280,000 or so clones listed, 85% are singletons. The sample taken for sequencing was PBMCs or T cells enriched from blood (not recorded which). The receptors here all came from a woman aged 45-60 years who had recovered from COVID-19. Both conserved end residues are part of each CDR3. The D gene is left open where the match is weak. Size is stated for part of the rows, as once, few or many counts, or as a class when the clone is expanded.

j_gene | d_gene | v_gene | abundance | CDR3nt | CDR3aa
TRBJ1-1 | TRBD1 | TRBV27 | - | TGTGCCAGCAGTCGGCGGGACAGGGGTTCGGCGACTGAAGCTTTCTTT | CASSRRDRGSATEAFF
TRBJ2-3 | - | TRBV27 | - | TGTGCCAGCAGTTTACGAGGCACAGATACGCAGTATTTT | CASSLRGTDTQYF
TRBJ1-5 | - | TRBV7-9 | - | TGTGCCAGCAGCTTCGGTCAGGGTAATCAGCCCCAGCATTTT | CASSFGQGNQPQHF
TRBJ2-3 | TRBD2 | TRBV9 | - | TGTGCCAGCAGCGTGGGACTAGCGGGGGGATGGGATACGCAGTATTTT | CASSVGLAGGWDTQYF
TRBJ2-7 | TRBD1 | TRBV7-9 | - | TGTGCCAGCAGCTTACTATTCGGGACAGACTCCTACGAGCAGTACTTC | CASSLLFGTDSYEQYF
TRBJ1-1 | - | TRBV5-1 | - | TGCGCCAGCAGCTTTGGGGGGGAGACCACTGAAGCTTTCTTT | CASSFGGETTEAFF
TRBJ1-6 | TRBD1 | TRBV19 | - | TGTGCCAGTAGTGGAAGGGACAGGGGAAATTCACCCCTCCACTTT | CASSGRDRGNSPLHF
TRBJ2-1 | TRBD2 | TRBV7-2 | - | TGTGCCAGCAGCTTAGTTATGGGACTAGCGGGAGGAGGAGCAGGTGAGCAGTTCTTC | CASSLVMGLAGGGAGEQFF
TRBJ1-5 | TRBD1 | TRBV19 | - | TGTGCCAGTAGTGGCGGGGACAGGGGATTAGGCAATCAGCCCCAGCATTTT | CASSGGDRGLGNQPQHF
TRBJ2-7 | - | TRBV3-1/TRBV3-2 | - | TGTGCCAGCAGCCAACGATCGAGGTACGAGCAGTACTTC | CASSQRSRYEQYF
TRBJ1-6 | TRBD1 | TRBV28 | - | TGTGCCAGCAGGCCGACAGGGTTAAATTCACCCCTCCACTTT | CASRPTGLNSPLHF
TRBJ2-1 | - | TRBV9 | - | TGTGCCAGCAGCGCGCCGGCAGGGCTCTCCTACAATGAGCAGTTCTTC | CASSAPAGLSYNEQFF
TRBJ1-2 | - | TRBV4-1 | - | TGCGCCAGCAGCCAAGATACACAAGACTATGGCTACACCTTC | CASSQDTQDYGYTF
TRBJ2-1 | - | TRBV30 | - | TGTGCCTGGAGTGTAGTATATGACAGTGACAATGAGCAGTTCTTC | CAWSVVYDSDNEQFF
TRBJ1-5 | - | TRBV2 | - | TGTGCCAGCAGGAAAGACAGTAGCAATCAGCCCCAGCATTTT | CASRKDSSNQPQHF
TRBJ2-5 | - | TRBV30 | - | TGTGCCTGGTCGGCGGGACCGGGGACCCAGTACTTC | CAWSAGPGTQYF
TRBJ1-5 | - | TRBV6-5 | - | TGTGCCAGCGCGGGCAATCAGCCCCAGCATTTT | CASAGNQPQHF
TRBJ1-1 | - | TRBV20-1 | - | TGCAGTGCTAGTAAAGGGGGCACTGAAGCTTTCTTT | CSASKGGTEAFF
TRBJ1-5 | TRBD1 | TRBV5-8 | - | TGTGCCAGCAGTCGGGACAGGGGGCCTAATAGCAATCAGCCCCAGCATTTT | CASSRDRGPNSNQPQHF
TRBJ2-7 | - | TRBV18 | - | TGTGCCAGCTCCAGTGGGCAGGGATATTACGAGCAGTACTTC | CASSSGQGYYEQYF
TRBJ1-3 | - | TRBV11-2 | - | TGTGCCAGCAGCTACCGCGGTTCTGGAAACACCATATATTTT | CASSYRGSGNTIYF
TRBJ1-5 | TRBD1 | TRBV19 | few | TGTGCCAGTAGTATAGGCCAAACAGGGGGCAGGGAGCCCCAGCATTTT | CASSIGQTGGREPQHF
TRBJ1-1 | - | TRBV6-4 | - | TGTGCCAGCAGTTCCAGGGAGAACACTGAAGCTTTCTTT | CASSSRENTEAFF
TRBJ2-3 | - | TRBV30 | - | TGTGCCTGGAGCGACATCCTGACAGATACGCAGTATTTT | CAWSDILTDTQYF
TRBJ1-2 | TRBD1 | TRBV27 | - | TGTGCCAGCAGTTTAAGTCGAGGGGGCTACTATGGCTACACCTTC | CASSLSRGGYYGYTF
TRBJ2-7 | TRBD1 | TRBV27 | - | TGTGCCAGCAGAGTGGACAGGGGAGGCGAGCAGTACTTC | CASRVDRGGEQYF
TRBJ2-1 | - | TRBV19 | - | TGTGCCCCCAAAAGAGGGGGGGGGAATTACAATGAGCAGTTCTTC | CAPKRGGGNYNEQFF
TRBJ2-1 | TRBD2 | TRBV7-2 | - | TGTGCCAGCAGCTTATGGGGGACTAGCGGGAGTAATGAGCAGTTCTTC | CASSLWGTSGSNEQFF
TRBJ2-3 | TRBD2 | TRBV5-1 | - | TGCGCCAGCAGCTCGGGGGGACTAGCTGCAGATACGCAGTATTTT | CASSSGGLAADTQYF
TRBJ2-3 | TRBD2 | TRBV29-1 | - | TGCAGCTTTAATAGCGGGAGGGCCGACGATACGCAGTATTTT | CSFNSGRADDTQYF
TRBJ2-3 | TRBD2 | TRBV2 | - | TGTGCCAGCAGTGAGGGACCGGGACTAGCGGTCGAAGATACGCAGTATTTT | CASSEGPGLAVEDTQYF
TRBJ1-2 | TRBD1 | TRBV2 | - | TGTGCCAGCAGTAGACAGGGCGTCTATGGCTACACCTTC | CASSRQGVYGYTF
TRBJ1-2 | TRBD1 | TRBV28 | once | TGTGCCAGCAGTTTAAGGACAGGCCCTAGCTCCTATGGCTACACCTTC | CASSLRTGPSSYGYTF
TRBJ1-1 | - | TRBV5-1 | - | TGCGCCAGCAGCTTGGTTGCAGGAATCATGAACACTGAAGCTTTCTTT | CASSLVAGIMNTEAFF
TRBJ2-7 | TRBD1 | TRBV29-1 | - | TGCAGCGTTAGGGGGGGACAGGGTAGGTACGAGCAGTACTTC | CSVRGGQGRYEQYF
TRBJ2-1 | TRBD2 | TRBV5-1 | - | TGCGCCAGCAGGTCCCCTCGGCGGGAGACCAGTGAGCAGTTCTTC | CASRSPRRETSEQFF
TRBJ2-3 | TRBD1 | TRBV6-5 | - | TGTGCCAGCAGGACAGGGAGCGGCACAGATACGCAGTATTTT | CASRTGSGTDTQYF
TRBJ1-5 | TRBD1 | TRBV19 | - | TGTGCCAGTAGTACTGACAGGGTGCCTTACTATTATCAGCCCCAGCATTTT | CASSTDRVPYYYQPQHF
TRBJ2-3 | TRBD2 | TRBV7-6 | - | TGTGCCAGCAGCTTAGCTGGCGGGGCGGGGGGCACAGATACGCAGTATTTT | CASSLAGGAGGTDTQYF
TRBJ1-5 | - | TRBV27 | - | TGTGCCAGCAAAAGAGGCGATACTAATTGGCCCCAGCATTTT | CASKRGDTNWPQHF
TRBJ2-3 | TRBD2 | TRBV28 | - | TGTGCCAGCAGTCGTGGGGGGGAAGGCACAGATACGCAGTATTTT | CASSRGGEGTDTQYF
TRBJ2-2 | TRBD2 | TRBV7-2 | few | TGTGCCAGCAGCTTAGCTCATCTAGCGGGAGACACCGGGGAGCTGTTTTTT | CASSLAHLAGDTGELFF
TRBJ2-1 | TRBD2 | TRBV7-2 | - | TGTGCCAGCAGCTCCAAGCGGGGGGGGTTGGGAAATGAGCAGTTCTTC | CASSSKRGGLGNEQFF
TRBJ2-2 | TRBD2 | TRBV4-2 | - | TGTGCCAGCAGCCGAAACGCGGGGGTTGCCGGGGAGCTGTTTTTT | CASSRNAGVAGELFF
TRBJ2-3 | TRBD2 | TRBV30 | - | TGTGCCTGGGGCCGGACTAGGTCGAGTACAGATACGCAGTATTTT | CAWGRTRSSTDTQYF
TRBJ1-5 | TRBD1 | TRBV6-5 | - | TGTGCCAGCAGCGACCAGACAGGGTGGGGTCAGCCCCAGCATTTT | CASSDQTGWGQPQHF
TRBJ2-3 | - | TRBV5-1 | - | TGCGCCAGCAGCTCCGGACAGAGCCCGACAGATACGCAGTATTTT | CASSSGQSPTDTQYF
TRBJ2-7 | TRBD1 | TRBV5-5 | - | TGTGCCAGCAGCTTGGGGACAGGGCCCTACGAGCAGTACTTC | CASSLGTGPYEQYF
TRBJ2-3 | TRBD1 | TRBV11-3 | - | TGTGCCAGCAGCTCCGGGACAGGAACCAACACAGATACGCAGTATTTT | CASSSGTGTNTDTQYF
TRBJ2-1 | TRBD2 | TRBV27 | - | TGTGCCAGCAGTTCCTTAGCGGGGGGGCGTTTCGATGAGCAGTTCTTC | CASSSLAGGRFDEQFF
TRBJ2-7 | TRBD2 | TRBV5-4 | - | TGTGCCAGCAGCGCGCTAGCGGTCTCATCCTACGAGCAGTACTTC | CASSALAVSSYEQYF
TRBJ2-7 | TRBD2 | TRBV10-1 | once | TGCGCCAGCAGTAGTAGCGGGACCTACGAGCAGTACTTC | CASSSSGTYEQYF
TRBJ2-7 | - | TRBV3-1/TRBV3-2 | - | TGTGCCAGCAGCCATCCCCTCCGAGGGCAGGGGGGACGAAACTCCTACGAGCAGTACTTC | CASSHPLRGQGGRNSYEQYF
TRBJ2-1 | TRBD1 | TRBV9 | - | TGTGCCAGCAGCGCCGCCGGGACAGAATACAATGAGCAGTTCTTC | CASSAAGTEYNEQFF
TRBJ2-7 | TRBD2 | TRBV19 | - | TGTGCCAGTAGTCCGGGACTATCCTACGAGCAGTACTTC | CASSPGLSYEQYF